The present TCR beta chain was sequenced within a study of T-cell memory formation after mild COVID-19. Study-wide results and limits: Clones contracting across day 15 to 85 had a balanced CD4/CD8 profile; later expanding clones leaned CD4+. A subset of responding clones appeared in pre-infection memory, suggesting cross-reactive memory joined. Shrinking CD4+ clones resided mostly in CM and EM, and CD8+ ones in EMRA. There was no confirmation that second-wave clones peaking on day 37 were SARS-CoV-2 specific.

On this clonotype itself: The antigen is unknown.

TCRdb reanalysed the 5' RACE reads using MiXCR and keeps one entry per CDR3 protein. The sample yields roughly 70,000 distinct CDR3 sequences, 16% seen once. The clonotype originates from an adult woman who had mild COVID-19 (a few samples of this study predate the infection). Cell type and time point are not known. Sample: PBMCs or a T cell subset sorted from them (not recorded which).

The CDR3 reads CASSTWVRDVYNEQFF. The CDR3 DNA reads TGTGCCAGCAGCACCTGGGTGAGGGATGTTTACAATGAGCAGTTCTTC. V and J are TRBV11-3 and TRBJ2-1, with D perhaps matching TRBD2 (5 bases). The length of the CDR3 is 16 residues. Deletions cut 5 bases from V and 4 bases from J, with 18 bases between. CDR1 and CDR2 (germline): SGHNT, YENEEA.